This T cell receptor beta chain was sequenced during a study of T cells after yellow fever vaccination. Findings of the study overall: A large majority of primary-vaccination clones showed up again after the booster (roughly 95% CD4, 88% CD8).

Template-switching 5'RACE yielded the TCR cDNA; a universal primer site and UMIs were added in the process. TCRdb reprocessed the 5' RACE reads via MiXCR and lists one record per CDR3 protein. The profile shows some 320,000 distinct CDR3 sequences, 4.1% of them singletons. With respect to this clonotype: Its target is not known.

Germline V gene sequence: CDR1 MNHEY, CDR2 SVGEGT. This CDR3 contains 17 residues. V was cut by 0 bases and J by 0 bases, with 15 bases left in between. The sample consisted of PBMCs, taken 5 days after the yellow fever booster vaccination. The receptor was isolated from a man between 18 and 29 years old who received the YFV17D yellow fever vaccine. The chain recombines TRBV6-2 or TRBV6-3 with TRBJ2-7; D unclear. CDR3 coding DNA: TGTGCCAGCAGTTACTCGAGAAGTCCTGGGATCTCCTACGAGCAGTACTTC. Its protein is CASSYSRSPGISYEQYF.